The rows below give T cell receptor beta chains drawn from one sample of a study of blood T cell repertoires in COVID-19. Profiling relied on immunoSEQ multiplex PCR, and the TCRdb table lists in-frame clones only, not all of them. This sample carries about 220,000 clones, about 90% of them seen once, and the ten largest clones take about 15%. The material sequenced was PBMCs or T cells enriched from blood (not recorded which). The receptor source for this set is a man aged 25-45 years who had been exposed to COVID-19. Each CDR3 is given with its conserved first and last residue. Fields, in order: V gene, D gene, clone size, J gene, CDR3 DNA, CDR3 protein. The D gene is left open where the match is weak. A row's size may be missing; if present it is once, few, many or a size class.

v_call: TRBV12-3/TRBV12-4; d_call: TRBD1; clone_size: few; j_call: TRBJ1-4; cdr3_nt: TGTGCCAGCAGTTTCGGGACAGGTCCACTGTTTTTT; cdr3_aa: CASSFGTGPLFF
v_call: TRBV7-9; d_call: NA; clone_size: NA; j_call: TRBJ2-7; cdr3_nt: TGTGCCAGCAGCTCTTTAACAGGGAGTGTCGGCGAGCAGTACTTC; cdr3_aa: CASSSLTGSVGEQYF
v_call: TRBV3-1/TRBV3-2; d_call: NA; clone_size: NA; j_call: TRBJ2-1; cdr3_nt: TGTGCCAGCAGCCAAGAAGGCGGCCTAGGTAATGAGCAGTTCTTC; cdr3_aa: CASSQEGGLGNEQFF
v_call: TRBV6-2/TRBV6-3; d_call: NA; clone_size: NA; j_call: TRBJ2-2; cdr3_nt: TGTGCCAGCAGTTACCTCCGTAACGGGGAGCTGTTTTTT; cdr3_aa: CASSYLRNGELFF
v_call: TRBV2; d_call: NA; clone_size: NA; j_call: TRBJ1-1; cdr3_nt: TGTGCCAGCTCTTCAGGCACTGAAGCTTTCTTT; cdr3_aa: CASSSGTEAFF
v_call: TRBV28; d_call: TRBD1; clone_size: NA; j_call: TRBJ1-5; cdr3_nt: TGTGCCAGCATTTGGACAGGGAATGCTCAGCCCCAGCATTTT; cdr3_aa: CASIWTGNAQPQHF
v_call: TRBV4-1; d_call: TRBD1; clone_size: NA; j_call: TRBJ2-7; cdr3_nt: TGCGCCAGCAGCCAAGATAGGGGGCGGAACTACGAGCAGTACTTC; cdr3_aa: CASSQDRGRNYEQYF
v_call: TRBV12-5; d_call: NA; clone_size: NA; j_call: TRBJ2-3; cdr3_nt: TGTGCTAGTGGCATTGCCTACGCAGGGCCTCAAGATACGCAGTATTTT; cdr3_aa: CASGIAYAGPQDTQYF
v_call: TRBV30; d_call: TRBD1; clone_size: NA; j_call: TRBJ1-5; cdr3_nt: TGTGCCTGGAGTGACACAGGGGGCGATCAGCCCCAGCATTTT; cdr3_aa: CAWSDTGGDQPQHF
v_call: TRBV5-6; d_call: NA; clone_size: NA; j_call: TRBJ2-5; cdr3_nt: TGTGCCAGCAGCTCAAGGGCCCTGGGAGGAGAGACCCAGTACTTC; cdr3_aa: CASSSRALGGETQYF
v_call: TRBV7-9; d_call: TRBD1; clone_size: once; j_call: TRBJ1-5; cdr3_nt: TGTGCCAGCAGCTTGGACAGGTACGAGCCCCAGCATTTT; cdr3_aa: CASSLDRYEPQHF
v_call: TRBV3-1/TRBV3-2; d_call: NA; clone_size: NA; j_call: TRBJ2-5; cdr3_nt: TGTGCCAGCAGCTACGACATCCTTGGGGAGACCCAGTACTTC; cdr3_aa: CASSYDILGETQYF
v_call: TRBV6-5; d_call: TRBD2; clone_size: NA; j_call: TRBJ2-3; cdr3_nt: TGTGCCAGCAGATATGGACTAGCGGTCACAGATACGCAGTATTTT; cdr3_aa: CASRYGLAVTDTQYF
v_call: TRBV11-2; d_call: NA; clone_size: NA; j_call: TRBJ2-1; cdr3_nt: TGTGCCAGCAGCCGACTTAGGACAGACTCTGCGGGGCAGTTCTTC; cdr3_aa: CASSRLRTDSAGQFF
v_call: TRBV7-9; d_call: NA; clone_size: NA; j_call: TRBJ2-1; cdr3_nt: TGTGCCAGCAGCGAACAAAGCTCCTACAATGAGCAGTTCTTC; cdr3_aa: CASSEQSSYNEQFF
v_call: TRBV2; d_call: TRBD1; clone_size: NA; j_call: TRBJ1-1; cdr3_nt: TGTGCCAGCAAAATTTCAGGGGGCCGGAACACTGAAGCTTTCTTT; cdr3_aa: CASKISGGRNTEAFF
v_call: TRBV19; d_call: TRBD1; clone_size: NA; j_call: TRBJ1-1; cdr3_nt: TGTGCCAGTAGTATAGGCCTTAGGGGGCAGCTCCACACTGAAGCTTTCTTT; cdr3_aa: CASSIGLRGQLHTEAFF
v_call: TRBV4-1; d_call: NA; clone_size: NA; j_call: TRBJ2-5; cdr3_nt: TGCGCCAGCAGCCCCATTGGGGGGGCAAGCCAAGGGACCCAGTACTTC; cdr3_aa: CASSPIGGASQGTQYF
v_call: TRBV19; d_call: NA; clone_size: NA; j_call: TRBJ2-7; cdr3_nt: TGTGCCAGTAGTATAATTGGGCCGGAGGTTCCCGAGCAGTACTTC; cdr3_aa: CASSIIGPEVPEQYF
v_call: TRBV7-2; d_call: TRBD2; clone_size: NA; j_call: TRBJ2-1; cdr3_nt: TGTGCCAGCAGCTTAGTTGGAGCGGGGGCGTACAATGAGCAGTTCTTC; cdr3_aa: CASSLVGAGAYNEQFF
v_call: TRBV11-2; d_call: NA; clone_size: NA; j_call: TRBJ2-7; cdr3_nt: TGTGCCAGCAGCTCAGTTTACCGGGGCTACGAGCAGTACTTC; cdr3_aa: CASSSVYRGYEQYF
v_call: TRBV12-3/TRBV12-4; d_call: NA; clone_size: NA; j_call: TRBJ2-3; cdr3_nt: TGTGCCAGCAGAATCAGAGATACGCAGTATTTT; cdr3_aa: CASRIRDTQYF
v_call: TRBV7-2; d_call: NA; clone_size: NA; j_call: TRBJ2-5; cdr3_nt: TGTGCCAGCAGCTTAGGCAGCGGGCAGGGTTTGGGGGGGACCCAGTACTTC; cdr3_aa: CASSLGSGQGLGGTQYF
v_call: TRBV4-1; d_call: NA; clone_size: NA; j_call: TRBJ1-5; cdr3_nt: TGCGCCAGCAGCCAACAATCTTCGGGTGGGCCCCAGCATTTT; cdr3_aa: CASSQQSSGGPQHF
v_call: TRBV7-2; d_call: TRBD2; clone_size: NA; j_call: TRBJ2-5; cdr3_nt: TGTGCCAGCAGCTTCAAATTTTCTAGCGGGGGGCAAGAGACCCAGTACTTC; cdr3_aa: CASSFKFSSGGQETQYF
v_call: TRBV27; d_call: TRBD2; clone_size: NA; j_call: TRBJ2-7; cdr3_nt: TGTGCCAGCAGTTCACTAGCGGGGTATGGAAACGAGCAGTACTTC; cdr3_aa: CASSSLAGYGNEQYF
v_call: TRBV2; d_call: TRBD1; clone_size: NA; j_call: TRBJ1-6; cdr3_nt: TGTGCCAGCAGGGGACAGGGGGATAATTCACCCCTCCACTTT; cdr3_aa: CASRGQGDNSPLHF
v_call: TRBV30; d_call: NA; clone_size: NA; j_call: TRBJ2-7; cdr3_nt: TGTGCCTGGAGCTTGGGAGAACCCTCCTACGAGCAGTACTTC; cdr3_aa: CAWSLGEPSYEQYF
v_call: TRBV28; d_call: TRBD1; clone_size: NA; j_call: TRBJ2-3; cdr3_nt: TGTGCCAGCAGCCTTGGACAGGGAAGGAGCACAGATACGCAGTATTTT; cdr3_aa: CASSLGQGRSTDTQYF
v_call: TRBV9; d_call: NA; clone_size: NA; j_call: TRBJ1-2; cdr3_nt: TGTGCCAGCAGCGCCGGGGGACTGCCTGGGGATCAGGGCTACACCTTC; cdr3_aa: CASSAGGLPGDQGYTF
v_call: TRBV4-3; d_call: TRBD2; clone_size: NA; j_call: TRBJ2-3; cdr3_nt: TGCGCCAGCAGCCCGAACACTGGGACTAGTCACCCAGATACGCAGTATTTT; cdr3_aa: CASSPNTGTSHPDTQYF
v_call: TRBV2; d_call: NA; clone_size: NA; j_call: TRBJ1-1; cdr3_nt: TGTGCCAGCTGTGTGTTGGGAGGGACCACTGAAGCTTTCTTT; cdr3_aa: CASCVLGGTTEAFF
v_call: TRBV4-2; d_call: TRBD2; clone_size: NA; j_call: TRBJ2-3; cdr3_nt: TGTGCCAGCAGCCAGGGACTAGCGGGTGATACGCAGTATTTT; cdr3_aa: CASSQGLAGDTQYF
v_call: TRBV19; d_call: NA; clone_size: NA; j_call: TRBJ2-3; cdr3_nt: TGTGCCAGCAGACTGGTCGATACGCAGTATTTT; cdr3_aa: CASRLVDTQYF
v_call: TRBV7-9; d_call: TRBD1; clone_size: NA; j_call: TRBJ1-1; cdr3_nt: TGTGCCAGCAGCTTATTGACAGGGGGCAGGAGCACTGAAGCTTTCTTT; cdr3_aa: CASSLLTGGRSTEAFF
v_call: TRBV6-5; d_call: TRBD2; clone_size: NA; j_call: TRBJ2-2; cdr3_nt: TGTGCCAGCAGTTACTCGGCTAGCGGGGGCACCGGGGAGCTGTTTTTT; cdr3_aa: CASSYSASGGTGELFF
v_call: TRBV27; d_call: NA; clone_size: NA; j_call: TRBJ1-6; cdr3_nt: TGTGCCAGTAGCCTCTCCTATAATTCACCCCTCCACTTT; cdr3_aa: CASSLSYNSPLHF
v_call: TRBV6-2/TRBV6-3; d_call: NA; clone_size: NA; j_call: TRBJ1-2; cdr3_nt: TGTGCCAGCAGTTGGGGGCCCGGTGGCTACACCTTC; cdr3_aa: CASSWGPGGYTF
v_call: TRBV19; d_call: NA; clone_size: NA; j_call: TRBJ2-1; cdr3_nt: TGTGCCAGTAGTATAGAAATCCTAGGGGGAGACATAGAGCAGTTCTTC; cdr3_aa: CASSIEILGGDIEQFF